Listed here are 9 T cell receptor beta chains from one sample, sequenced in a study of T cell clones after liver transplantation. TCRdb's table, derived via immunoSEQ multiplex PCR, lists solely in-frame clones and lacks some. The data show some 45,000 clones, about 86% seen once. This specimen consisted of CD4+ T cells from blood, obtained 24 months after liver transplant. These receptor sequences come from a human patient who received a liver transplant. Some T cells may be provided by the graft donor.

The J gene is TRBJ2-5, the V gene TRBV7-2, with 9 bases matching TRBD1. Germline V lookup: CDR1 SGHTA, CDR2 FQGNSA. The J segment lost 4 bases and the V segment lost 4 bases, leaving 10 bases of the junction unmatched. The CDR3 extends over 16 amino acids. The CDR3 sequence is CASSSPNRGRGETQYF. The CDR3 DNA is TGTGCCAGCAGCTCGCCTAACAGGGGGCGGGGAGAGACCCAGTACTTC.

The chain uses TRBV19 and TRBJ2-3; TRBD1 matches at 9 bases. The germline gives CDR1 LNHDA, CDR2 SQIVND (reference sequence). Germline trimming cut 5 bases from V and 2 bases from J; bases unmatched to any gene: 5. This CDR3 region has 15 residues. CDR3 protein: CASSRRDRDTDTQYF. The CDR3 DNA reads as TGTGCCAGTAGTCGCCGGGACAGGGACACAGATACGCAGTATTTT.

This chain joins TRBV19 and TRBJ1-4; TRBD1 is a possible D gene (5 bases). CDR3 length equals 17 residues. V gave up 5 bases and J gave up 6 bases, with 22 bases separating them. Germline CDR1 reads LNHDA; CDR2 reads SQIVND (reference sequence). CDR3 DNA sequence: TGTGCCAGTAGTCCCCTCTGGCCCTCGGGACGCCATGAAAAACTGTTTTTT. Its translation: CASSPLWPSGRHEKLFF.

This chain joins TRBV30 and TRBJ2-7; a weak D match, TRBD1 (5 bases). Looked up from germline, CDR1 is GTSNPN and CDR2 is SVGIG (reference sequence). This CDR3 has 13 residues. V lost 4 bases to trimming and J lost 3 bases, with 13 bases between them. CDR3: CAWKMGPGYEQYF. For the CDR3, the DNA is TGTGCCTGGAAGATGGGGCCGGGCTACGAGCAGTACTTC.

The V and J genes are TRBV2 and TRBJ1-2; 7 bases match TRBD1. This CDR3 comprises 15 residues. Looked up from germline, CDR1 is SNHLY and CDR2 is FYNNEI. The ends lost 2 bases at V and 1 base at J; junction bases unmatched: 4. CDR3 coding DNA: TGTGCCAGCAGTGAAACGGGACAGATTAACTATGGCTACACCTTC. It codes for CASSETGQINYGYTF.

The V and J genes are TRBV4-1 and TRBJ1-5; D might be TRBD1 (5 bases). The CDR3 is made up of 15 amino acids. Germline CDR1 MGHRA, CDR2 YSYEKL. V was pared by 1 base and J by 3 bases, with 10 bases between. The CDR3 reads CASSQVVGTNQPQHF. In DNA form, the CDR3 reads TGCGCCAGCAGCCAAGTCGTGGGGACCAATCAGCCCCAGCATTTT.

This clone occurred a few times. The chain has TRBV5-7 and TRBJ2-7; D remains unclear. TRBV5-7 has ORF status, its function being uncertain. V was trimmed by 2 bases and J by 3 bases, leaving 3 bases between them. This CDR3 has 11 amino acids. CDR3 DNA: TGTGCCAGCAGCTTTGACTACGAGCAGTACTTC. Protein product: CASSFDYEQYF.

The chain employs TRBV4-2 and TRBJ2-3; 11 nucleotides line up with TRBD1. From germline, CDR1 is LGHNA and CDR2 YNFKEQ. This CDR3 has 16 amino acids. Trimming at V came to 4 bases and at J to 6 bases, leaving 9 bases not matched to a gene. The CDR3 nucleotides are TGTGCCAGCAGCCCAGCCGGGACAGGGGGTCTGGATACGCAGTATTTT. Translating it yields CASSPAGTGGLDTQYF.

The V gene is TRBV5-1, the J gene TRBJ1-2; no definite D call. Trimming removed 8 bases from V and 1 base from J, with 12 bases in between. CDR1 is SGHRS, CDR2 YFSETQ, per germline. The CDR3 is made up of 13 amino acids. The chain's CDR3 is CASQDGNNYGYTF. The DNA of the CDR3 is TGCGCCAGTCAGGACGGTAATAACTATGGCTACACCTTC.